The clone carrying this T cell receptor (beta chain) was picked up a small number of times. Its target is unknown. Between the trimmed V and J ends, which lost 7 bases and 0 bases, there was a span of 16 bases. Germline V gene lookup returns CDR1 LNHDA and CDR2 SQIVND (reference sequence). The CDR3 totals 16 residues. This sample stems from a study of molecular identifiers for immune sequencing clone quantification. The authors sorted naive CD8 T cells as CD8+CD4-CCR7+CD45RA+. Using its own MiXCR run on the PCR reads, TCRdb lists one record per CDR3 protein. The table lists tens of thousands of distinct CDR3 sequences, roughly 20% of them singletons. Whole-study results and caveats: Barcode sharing among identical TCR molecules could make large clones appear smaller. Spiked Jurkat TCR RNA originating from one cell could reportedly be identified amid approximately 950,000 naive cells.

The chain carries TRBV19 and TRBJ2-1; D not resolved. This receptor was identified in a human donor in good health. Some libraries in this study had Jurkat cell RNA spiked in. The sample consisted of naive CD8+ T cells from blood, with Jurkat cell RNA spiked in. Subset meaning: FACS-sorted CD8+CD4-CCR7+CD45RA+ naive T cells. The DNA for the CDR3 is TGTGCCAGTACCCAAAGGGCTCCGAGCTCCTACAATGAGCAGTTCTTC. This sequence encodes CASTQRAPSSYNEQFF. The entire variable domain, with the rest obtained from reference TRBV19 and TRBJ2-1, is as follows: DGGITQSPKYLFRKEGQNVTLSCEQNLNHDAMYWYRQDPGQGLRLIYYSQIVNDFQKGDIAEGYSVSREKKESFPLTVTSAQKNPTAFYLCASTQRAPSSYNEQFFGPGTRLTVL.